The clone carrying this T cell receptor (beta chain) was counted many times. Antigen: not known. Via MiXCR, TCRdb re-called the 5' RACE reads, giving one row per CDR3 protein. The data show about 80,000 distinct CDR3 sequences, with around 4.6% seen just once and less than 2.5% held by the top ten. This record belongs to a study of neurological immune-mediated disorders. Study-level findings and limits: Whereas HTLV-1-associated myelopathy showed the most TCR clonal expansion, multiple sclerosis showed the least, with levels below those of healthy controls. Private repertoires in all groups were suggested by the absence of shared CDR3 amino acid sequences among expanded clones across subjects.

The germline V gene encodes CDR1 SGHDT and CDR2 YYEEEE. The V gene lost 0 bases and the J gene lost 0 bases, with 7 bases spanning the gap. The CDR3 consists of 15 residues. Sequencing was carried out using PBMCs. The sequence was collected from a woman aged 30 to 39 with multiple sclerosis. The rearrangement joins TRBV5-6 to TRBJ1-3, with a weak D call TRBD1 (6 bases). The CDR3 reads CASSLEGGSGNTIYF. Here the CDR3 DNA reads TGTGCCAGCAGCTTGGAAGGGGGCTCTGGAAACACCATATATTTT.